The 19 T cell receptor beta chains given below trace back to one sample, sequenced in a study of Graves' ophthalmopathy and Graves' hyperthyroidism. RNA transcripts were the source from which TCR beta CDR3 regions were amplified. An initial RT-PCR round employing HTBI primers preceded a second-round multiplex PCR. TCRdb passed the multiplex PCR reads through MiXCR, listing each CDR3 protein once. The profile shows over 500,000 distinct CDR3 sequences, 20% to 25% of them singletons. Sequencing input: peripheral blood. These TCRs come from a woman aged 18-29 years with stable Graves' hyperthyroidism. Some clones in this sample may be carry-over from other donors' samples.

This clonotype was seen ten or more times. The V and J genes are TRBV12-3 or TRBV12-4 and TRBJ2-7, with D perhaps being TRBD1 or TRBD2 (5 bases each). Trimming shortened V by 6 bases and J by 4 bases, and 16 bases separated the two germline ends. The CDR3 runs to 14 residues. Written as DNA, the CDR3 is TGTGCCAGCAGCACTACCGGGACGCCGTACGAGCAGTACTTC. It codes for CASSTTGTPYEQYF.

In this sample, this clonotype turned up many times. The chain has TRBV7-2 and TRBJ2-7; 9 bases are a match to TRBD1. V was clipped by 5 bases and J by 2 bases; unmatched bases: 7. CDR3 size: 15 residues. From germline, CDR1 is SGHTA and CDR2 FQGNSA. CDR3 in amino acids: CASSLRGTGTYEQYF. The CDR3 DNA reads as TGTGCCAGCAGCCTCCGAGGGACAGGGACCTACGAGCAGTACTTC.

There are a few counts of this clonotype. The chain's CDR3 is CASSPGQGYPYEQYF. In nucleotides, the CDR3 is TGTGCCAGCAGCCCCGGACAGGGGTACCCCTACGAGCAGTACTTC. The chain has TRBV5-4 and TRBJ2-7, with 9 bases lining up with TRBD1. Germline V CDR1 and CDR2: SGHNT, YYREEE (reference sequence). The CDR3 consists of 15 residues. V gave up 4 bases and J gave up 2 bases; unmatched junction bases: 7.

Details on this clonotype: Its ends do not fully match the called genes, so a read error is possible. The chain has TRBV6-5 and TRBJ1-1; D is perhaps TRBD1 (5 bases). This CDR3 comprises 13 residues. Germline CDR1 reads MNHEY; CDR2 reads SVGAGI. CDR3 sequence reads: CASGYSRGDEAFF. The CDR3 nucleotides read TGTGCCAGCGGTTACTCGAGGGGCGATGAAGCTTTCTTT.

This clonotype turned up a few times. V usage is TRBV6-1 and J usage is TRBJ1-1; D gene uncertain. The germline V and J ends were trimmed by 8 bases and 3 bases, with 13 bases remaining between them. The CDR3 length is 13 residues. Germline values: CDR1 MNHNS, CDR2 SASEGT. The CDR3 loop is CASGRVRDTEAFF. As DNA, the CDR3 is TGTGCCAGCGGCAGAGTGAGGGACACTGAAGCTTTCTTT.

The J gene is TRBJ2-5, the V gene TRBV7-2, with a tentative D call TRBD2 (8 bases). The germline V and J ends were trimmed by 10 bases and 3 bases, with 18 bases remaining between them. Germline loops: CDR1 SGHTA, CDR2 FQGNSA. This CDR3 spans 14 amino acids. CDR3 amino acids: CATGGGTAEETQYF. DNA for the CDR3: TGTGCCACGGGGGGGGGGACAGCCGAAGAGACCCAGTACTTC.

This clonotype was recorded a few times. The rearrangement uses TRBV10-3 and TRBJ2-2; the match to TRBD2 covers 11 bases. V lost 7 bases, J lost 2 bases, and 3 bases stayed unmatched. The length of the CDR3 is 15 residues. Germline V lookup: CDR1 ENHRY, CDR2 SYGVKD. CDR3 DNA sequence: TGTGCCATCACCGGGACTAGCGGAAACACCGGGGAGCTGTTTTTT. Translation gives CAITGTSGNTGELFF.

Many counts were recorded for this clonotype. The DNA of the CDR3 is TGTGCCAGCAGCTCGACAGGGGGCCACGAGCAGTACTTC. Its protein product is CASSSTGGHEQYF. The chain couples TRBV7-2 to TRBJ2-7; 10 nucleotides line up with TRBD1. V gave up 4 bases and J gave up 5 bases; unmatched junction bases: 2. The CDR3 loop spans 13 amino acids. The germline V gene encodes CDR1 SGHTA and CDR2 FQGNSA. Full variable domain (outside the CDR3, taken from reference TRBV7-2 and TRBJ2-7): GAGVSQSPSNKVTEKGKDVELRCDPISGHTALYWYRQSLGQGLEFLIYFQGNSAPDKSGLPSDRFSAERTGGSVSTLTIQRTQQEDSAVYLCASSSTGGHEQYFGPGTRLTVT.

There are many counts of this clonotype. The CDR3 reads CASSLLSGEASGEQYF. The CDR3 nucleotides are TGTGCCAGCAGCTTGTTAAGCGGGGAAGCCTCTGGGGAGCAGTACTTC. The V gene is TRBV5-6, the J gene TRBJ2-7; 7 nucleotides line up with TRBD2. Per germline, CDR1 SGHDT and CDR2 YYEEEE. The CDR3 runs 16 residues. V was clipped by 1 base and J by 7 bases; unmatched bases: 14.

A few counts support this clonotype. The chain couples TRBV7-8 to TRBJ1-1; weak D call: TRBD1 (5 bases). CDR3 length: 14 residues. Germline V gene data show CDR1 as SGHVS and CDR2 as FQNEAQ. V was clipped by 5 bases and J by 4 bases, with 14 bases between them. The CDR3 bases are TGTGCCAGCAGCCCAAGGGGTGAGGGCACTGAAGCTTTCTTT. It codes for CASSPRGEGTEAFF. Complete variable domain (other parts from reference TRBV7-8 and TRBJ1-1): GAGVSQSPRYKVAKRGQDVALRCDPISGHVSLFWYQQALGQGPEFLTYFQNEAQLDKSGLPSDRFFAERPEGSVSTLKIQRTQQEDSAVYLCASSPRGEGTEAFFGQGTRLTVV.

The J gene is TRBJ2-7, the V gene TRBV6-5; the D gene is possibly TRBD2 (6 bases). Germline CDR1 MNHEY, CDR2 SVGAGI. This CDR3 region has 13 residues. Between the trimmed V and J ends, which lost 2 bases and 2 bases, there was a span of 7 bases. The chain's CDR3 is CASSYERAYEQYF. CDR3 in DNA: TGTGCCAGCAGTTACGAGCGGGCCTACGAGCAGTACTTC.

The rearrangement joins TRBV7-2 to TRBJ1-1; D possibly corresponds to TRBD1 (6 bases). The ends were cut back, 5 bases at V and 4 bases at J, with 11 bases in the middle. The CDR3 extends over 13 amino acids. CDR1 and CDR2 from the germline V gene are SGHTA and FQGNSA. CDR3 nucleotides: TGTGCCAGCAGCCTCAGGGGTGTCACTGAAGCTTTCTTT. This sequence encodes CASSLRGVTEAFF.

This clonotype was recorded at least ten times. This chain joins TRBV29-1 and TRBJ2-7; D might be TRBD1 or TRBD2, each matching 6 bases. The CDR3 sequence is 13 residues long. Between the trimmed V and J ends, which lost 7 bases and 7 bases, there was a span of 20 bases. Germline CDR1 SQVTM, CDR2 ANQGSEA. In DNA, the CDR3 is TGCAGCGCAACGGGGGACACCGCACTGGAGCAGTACTTC. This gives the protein CSATGDTALEQYF.

In DNA form, the CDR3 reads TGTGCCAGCAGTGAACTCTCAGTAGAGTATGGCTACACCTTC. Amino acids: CASSELSVEYGYTF. The chain links TRBV2 to TRBJ1-2; D is unresolved. This CDR3 contains 14 residues. Trimming took off 2 bases at V and 5 bases at J, with 12 bases between the two ends. The germline gives CDR1 SNHLY, CDR2 FYNNEI.

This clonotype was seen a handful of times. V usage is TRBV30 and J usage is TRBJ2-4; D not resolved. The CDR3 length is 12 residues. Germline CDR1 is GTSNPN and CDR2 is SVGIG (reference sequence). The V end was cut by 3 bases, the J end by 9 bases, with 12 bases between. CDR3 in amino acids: CAWSPVSPIQYF. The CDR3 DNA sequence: TGTGCCTGGAGCCCCGTGAGCCCCATTCAGTACTTC.

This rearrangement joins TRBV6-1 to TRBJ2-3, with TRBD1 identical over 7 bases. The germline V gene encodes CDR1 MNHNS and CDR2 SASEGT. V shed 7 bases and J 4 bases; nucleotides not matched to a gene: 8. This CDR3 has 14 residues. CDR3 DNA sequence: TGTGCCAGCACCAACACTCAGGGGGCAGATACGCAGTATTTT. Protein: CASTNTQGADTQYF.

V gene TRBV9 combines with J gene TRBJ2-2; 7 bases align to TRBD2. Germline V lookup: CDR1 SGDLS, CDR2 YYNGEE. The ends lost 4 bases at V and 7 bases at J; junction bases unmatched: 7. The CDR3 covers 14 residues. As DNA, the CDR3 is TGTGCCAGCAGCCCACCCGGGGGGTACGGGGAGCTGTTTTTT. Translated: CASSPPGGYGELFF. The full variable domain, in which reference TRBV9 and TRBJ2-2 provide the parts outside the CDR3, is DSGVTQTPKHLITATGQRVTLRCSPRSGDLSVYWYQQSLDQGLQFLIQYYNGEERAKGNILERFSAQQFPDLHSELNLSSLELGDSALYFCASSPPGGYGELFFGEGSRLTVL.

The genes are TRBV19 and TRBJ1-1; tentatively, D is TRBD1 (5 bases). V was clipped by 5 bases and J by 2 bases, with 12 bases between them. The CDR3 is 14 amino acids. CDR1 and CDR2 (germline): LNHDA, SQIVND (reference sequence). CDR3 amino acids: CASSAGRFNTEAFF. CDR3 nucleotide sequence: TGTGCCAGTAGTGCGGGACGGTTTAACACTGAAGCTTTCTTT.

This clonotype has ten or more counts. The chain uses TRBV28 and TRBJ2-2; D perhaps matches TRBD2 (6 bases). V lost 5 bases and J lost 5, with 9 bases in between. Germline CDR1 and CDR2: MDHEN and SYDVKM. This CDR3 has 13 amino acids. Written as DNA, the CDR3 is TGTGCCAGCAGTGAGGGGAGGACCGGGGAGCTGTTTTTT. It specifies CASSEGRTGELFF.